This T cell receptor (beta chain) came from a study of blood T cell repertoires in COVID-19. Study-level background: Samples of COVID-19 (acute and convalescent) were obtained from the United States, Italy and Spain.

The ends were cut back, 4 bases at V and 1 base at J, with 9 bases in the middle. Per germline, CDR1 SGHKS and CDR2 YYEKEE (reference sequence). The CDR3 length is 14 residues. Profiled with immunoSEQ multiplex PCR; TCRdb holds only in-frame clones, not every one. The repertoire includes approximately 460,000 clones, 89% of them detected once, and about 1% sits in the top ten. It was during active infection that Seattle patients were enrolled and then longitudinally followed. The sample consisted of peripheral blood. The clonotype was recovered from a man aged 18 to 30 with COVID-19, enrolled during active disease. V and J are TRBV5-5 and TRBJ1-5; D possibly corresponds to TRBD1 (6 bases). CDR3 nucleotides: TGTGCCAGCAGCGCACAGGGAAGCAATCAGCCCCAGCATTTT. Protein product: CASSAQGSNQPQHF.